Detailed here is one T cell receptor beta chain. Antigen specificity is unknown. Unique molecular identifiers were used to barcode this TCRbeta library. MiXCR, applied by TCRdb to the PCR reads, yields one record per CDR3 protein. This sample has around 370,000 distinct CDR3 sequences; roughly 17% occur once, and the top ten carry roughly 41%. The data were obtained in a study of T-cell reconstitution after alpha-beta-depleted transplantation in children. Study observations and caveats: Several hundred expanded graft clones reportedly supplied alpha-beta T cells about two months after transplant. At day 60, the high TCRbeta diversity found in some patients originated from recipient T cells and thymic progenitors that had survived.

The sample in question was PBMCs, mostly from graft donor cells, obtained 360 days after TCRalphabeta/CD19-depleted stem cell transplant. The TCR was taken from a male patient between 2 and 15 years old who had a stem cell transplant for acute lymphoblastic leukemia, so the T cells may come from the graft donor.

The chain's CDR3 is CASSSRQGSPRQYF. The DNA of the CDR3 is TGCGCCAGCAGCTCCCGGCAGGGCTCGCCCCGGCAGTACTTC. V usage is TRBV5-1 and J usage is TRBJ2-7; weak D call: TRBD1 (5 bases). This CDR3 region has 14 residues. Trimming took 3 bases from V and 9 from J, leaving 19 bases between them. Germline assignment: CDR1 SGHRS and CDR2 YFSETQ.